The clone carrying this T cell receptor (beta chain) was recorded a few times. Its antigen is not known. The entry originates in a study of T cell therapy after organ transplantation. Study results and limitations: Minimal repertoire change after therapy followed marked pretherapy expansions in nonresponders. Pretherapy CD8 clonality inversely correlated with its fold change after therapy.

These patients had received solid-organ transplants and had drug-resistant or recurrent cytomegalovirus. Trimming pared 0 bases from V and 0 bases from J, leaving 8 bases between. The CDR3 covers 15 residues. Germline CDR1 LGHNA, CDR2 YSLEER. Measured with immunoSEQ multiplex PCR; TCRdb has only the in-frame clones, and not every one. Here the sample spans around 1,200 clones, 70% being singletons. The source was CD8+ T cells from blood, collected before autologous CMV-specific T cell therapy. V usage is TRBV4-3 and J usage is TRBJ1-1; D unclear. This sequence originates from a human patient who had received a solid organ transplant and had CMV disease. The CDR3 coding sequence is TGCGCCAGCAGCCAAGATGTGGATTTGAACACTGAAGCTTTCTTT. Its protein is CASSQDVDLNTEAFF.